These 9 T cell receptor beta chains came from one sample sequenced in a study of blood T cell repertoires in COVID-19. Generated by immunoSEQ multiplex PCR, the TCRdb table keeps only in-frame clones and is missing some. The table records around 100,000 clones, around four fifths of them present only once. The source material was peripheral blood. The receptor set was obtained from a woman aged 70-85 years with acute or convalescent COVID-19.

This chain connects TRBV6-5 to TRBJ1-1; TRBD1 aligns across 8 bases. CDR3 length equals 14 residues. Losses at the gene ends were 6 bases for V and 4 bases for J; bases not matched to a gene: 7. Germline V gives CDR1 MNHEY, CDR2 SVGAGI. CDR3 nucleotide sequence: TGTGCCAGCAGACCAGGGGGCATGAGCACTGAAGCTTTCTTT. This sequence encodes CASRPGGMSTEAFF.

The gene calls are TRBV19 and TRBJ1-2; maybe TRBD1 (5 bases). CDR3 length: 13 amino acids. The germline V gene encodes CDR1 LNHDA and CDR2 SQIVND (reference sequence). V lost 4 bases to trimming and J lost 4 bases, with 10 bases between them. The CDR3 bases are TGTGCCAGTAGTAAGGAGGGACGCTATGGCTACACCTTC. Encoded protein: CASSKEGRYGYTF.

The chain joins TRBV30 to TRBJ1-1, with 7 bases fitting TRBD1. The CDR3 is made up of 15 amino acids. Germline values: CDR1 GTSNPN, CDR2 SVGIG (reference sequence). The trim removed 0 bases at V and 1 base at J, leaving 5 bases unmatched. The CDR3 coding sequence is TGTGCCTGGAGTGTCGAGGGGGCGGCGAACACTGAAGCTTTCTTT. The encoded protein is CAWSVEGAANTEAFF.

The rearrangement uses TRBV7-9 and TRBJ1-1, with no clear D. The CDR3 runs 12 residues. V was pared by 3 bases and J by 8 bases, with 10 bases between. Germline CDR1 and CDR2: SEHNR and FQNEAQ (reference sequence). Here the CDR3 DNA reads TGTGCCAGCAGCTTTATGTTGGGCGAAGCTTTCTTT. It codes for CASSFMLGEAFF.

The V gene is TRBV5-1, the J gene TRBJ1-1; 8 positions agree with TRBD1. Trimming took 4 bases from V and 8 from J; bases not matched to a gene: 4. From germline, CDR1 is SGHRS and CDR2 YFSETQ. CDR3 length: 12 amino acids. The CDR3 reads CASSVDRAEAFF. CDR3 in DNA: TGCGCCAGCAGCGTGGACAGGGCGGAAGCTTTCTTT.

The rearrangement joins TRBV18 to TRBJ1-4, with 7 bases fitting TRBD1. In germline, CDR1 is KGHSH, CDR2 LQKENI. The CDR3 has 15 amino acids. V lost 3 bases and J lost 2; bases outside the gene matches: 3. The CDR3 DNA is TGTGCCAGCTCACCTACAGGGGCGACTAATGAAAAACTGTTTTTT. This sequence encodes CASSPTGATNEKLFF.

This clone was counted a few times. The chain is built from TRBV18 and TRBJ1-5; perhaps TRBD1 as D (5 bases). Trimming left V 3 bases short and J 5 bases short, with 20 bases between. Germline lookup yields CDR1 KGHSH and CDR2 LQKENI. CDR3 length: 17 amino acids. The CDR3 coding sequence is TGTGCCAGCTCACCCTCCATGGGCAGGGTAGGCGATCAGCCCCAGCATTTT. This encodes CASSPSMGRVGDQPQHF.

The rearrangement joins TRBV9 to TRBJ1-5; maybe TRBD1 (6 bases). Between the trimmed V and J ends, which lost 4 bases and 1 base, there was a span of 12 bases. CDR1 is SGDLS, CDR2 YYNGEE, per germline. The CDR3 is 15 amino acids. As DNA, the CDR3 is TGTGCCAGCAGCCCGAGGGACACAAGCAATCAGCCCCAGCATTTT. This gives the protein CASSPRDTSNQPQHF.

This clone was counted only a few times. The V call is TRBV2, the J call TRBJ2-3, with D unresolved. The CDR3 is made up of 11 amino acids. Germline V gives CDR1 SNHLY, CDR2 FYNNEI. V lost 5 bases to trimming and J lost 5 bases, with 5 bases between them. The CDR3 DNA sequence: TGTGCCAGCAGTAACTTAGATACGCAGTATTTT. Protein product: CASSNLDTQYF.